This section outlines one TCR beta chain sequence together with its context. Antigen: not known. The V gene's germline CDR1 is MNHEY and CDR2 SVGAGI. This CDR3 contains 13 residues. The V segment lost 7 bases and the J segment 4 bases; nucleotides outside the gene matches: 6. This record belongs to a study of blood T cells in healthy people across ages. Study-wide findings and caveats: Significant beta diversity loss was already apparent by age roughly 43, declining roughly linearly.

Then a second PCR, running about 7 to 11 cycles, was carried out with a sample-barcoded 5' primer and a J-beta primer mix. TCRdb independently ran MiXCR on the 5' RACE reads; one entry per CDR3 protein. The data show more than 800,000 distinct CDR3 sequences, around 26% seen once. The chain has TRBV6-5 and TRBJ1-2; TRBD1 aligns across 7 bases. The clonotype comes from a woman of 80 years or more in good health. Sequencing used blood. The CDR3 DNA reads TGTGCCAGCACACAACAGGGGTTCTATGGCTACACCTTC. This codes for CASTQQGFYGYTF.